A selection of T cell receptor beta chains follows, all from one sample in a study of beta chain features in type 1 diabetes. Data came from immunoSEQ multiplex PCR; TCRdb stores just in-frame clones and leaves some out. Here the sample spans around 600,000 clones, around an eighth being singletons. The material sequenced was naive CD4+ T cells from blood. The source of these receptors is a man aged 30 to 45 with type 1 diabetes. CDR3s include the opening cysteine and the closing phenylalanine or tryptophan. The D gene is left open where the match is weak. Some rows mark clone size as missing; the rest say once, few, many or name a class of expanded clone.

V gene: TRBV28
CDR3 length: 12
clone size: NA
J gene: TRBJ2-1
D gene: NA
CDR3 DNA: TGTGCCAGCATCACCGCCACCAATGAGCAGTTCTTC
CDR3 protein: CASITATNEQFF

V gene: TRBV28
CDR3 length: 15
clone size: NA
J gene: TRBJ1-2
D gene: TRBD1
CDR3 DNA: TGTGCCAGCAGCTCCTCGACAGGGGCGAACTATGGCTACACCTTC
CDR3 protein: CASSSSTGANYGYTF

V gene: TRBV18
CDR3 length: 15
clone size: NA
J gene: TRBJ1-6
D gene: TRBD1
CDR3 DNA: TGTGCCAGCTCACCAATCGGACAGGGAGATTCACCCCTCCACTTT
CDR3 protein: CASSPIGQGDSPLHF

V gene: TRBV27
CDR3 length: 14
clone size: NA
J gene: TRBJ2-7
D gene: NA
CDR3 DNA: TGTGCCAGCAGGAGGGAACGAGGGGGCTACGAGCAGTACTTC
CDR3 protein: CASRRERGGYEQYF

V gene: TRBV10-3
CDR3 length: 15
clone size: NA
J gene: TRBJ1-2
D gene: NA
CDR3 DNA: TGTGCCATCAACGGCGTGAACGGCTCTAACTATGGCTACACCTTC
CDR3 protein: CAINGVNGSNYGYTF

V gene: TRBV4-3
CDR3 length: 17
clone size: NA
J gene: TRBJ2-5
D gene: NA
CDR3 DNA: TGCGCCAGCAGCCAAGAATGGCCGGGGGAGTACCAAGAGACCCAGTACTTC
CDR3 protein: CASSQEWPGEYQETQYF

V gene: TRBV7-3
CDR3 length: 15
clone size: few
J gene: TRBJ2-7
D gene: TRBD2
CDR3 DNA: TGTGCCAGCAGCCTACACACGGGAGGGAACTACGAGCAGTACTTC
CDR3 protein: CASSLHTGGNYEQYF

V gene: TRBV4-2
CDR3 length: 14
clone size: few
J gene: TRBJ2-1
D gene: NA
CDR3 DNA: TGTGCCAGCAGCCCTAGACAGGCGATCAATGAGCAGTTCTTC
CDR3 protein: CASSPRQAINEQFF

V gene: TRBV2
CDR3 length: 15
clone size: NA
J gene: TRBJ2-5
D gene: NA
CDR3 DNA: TGTGCCAGCAGCTCGGGAGAGAGAATCCAAGAGACCCAGTACTTC
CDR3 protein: CASSSGERIQETQYF

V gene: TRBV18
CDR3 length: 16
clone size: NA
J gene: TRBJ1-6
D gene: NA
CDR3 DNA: TGTGCCAGCTCACCACCGAGATTAGGGGTGAATTCACCCCTCCACTTT
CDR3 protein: CASSPPRLGVNSPLHF

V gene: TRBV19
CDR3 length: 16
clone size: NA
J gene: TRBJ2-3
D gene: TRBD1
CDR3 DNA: TGTGCCAGTAAGGCCAGGGGGCGAGGAGGAGGAGATACGCAGTATTTT
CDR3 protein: CASKARGRGGGDTQYF

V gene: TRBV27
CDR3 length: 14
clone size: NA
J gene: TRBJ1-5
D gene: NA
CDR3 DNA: TGTGCCAGCAGTTTGGTTGTTGGGTATCAGCCCCAGCATTTT
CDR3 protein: CASSLVVGYQPQHF

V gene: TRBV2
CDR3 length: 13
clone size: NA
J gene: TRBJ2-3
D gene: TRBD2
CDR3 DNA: TGTGCCAGCAAGCGGGATAGCACAGATACGCAGTATTTT
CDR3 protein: CASKRDSTDTQYF

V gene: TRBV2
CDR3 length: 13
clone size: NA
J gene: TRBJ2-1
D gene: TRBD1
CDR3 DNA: TGTGCCAGCAGTACAGGGGCCTACAATGAGCAGTTCTTC
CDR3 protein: CASSTGAYNEQFF

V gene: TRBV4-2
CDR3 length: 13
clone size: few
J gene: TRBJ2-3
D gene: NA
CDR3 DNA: TGTGCCAGCAGCCCGGGGGAGCAAGATACGCAGTATTTT
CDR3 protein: CASSPGEQDTQYF

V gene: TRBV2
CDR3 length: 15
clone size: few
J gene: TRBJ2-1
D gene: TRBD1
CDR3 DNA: TGTGCCAGCAGTGAAACCGCGACAGGGGGCAATGAGCAGTTCTTC
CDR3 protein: CASSETATGGNEQFF

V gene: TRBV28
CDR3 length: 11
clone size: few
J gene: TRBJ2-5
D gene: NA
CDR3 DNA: TGTGCCAGCACAACTCAAGAGACCCAGTACTTC
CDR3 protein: CASTTQETQYF

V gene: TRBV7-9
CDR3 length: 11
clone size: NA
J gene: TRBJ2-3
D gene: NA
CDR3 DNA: TGTGCCAGCAGCCCTGGGGCTACGCAGTATTTT
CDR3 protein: CASSPGATQYF

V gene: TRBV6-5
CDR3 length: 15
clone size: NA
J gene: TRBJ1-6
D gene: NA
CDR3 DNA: TGTGCCAGCAAATCACCCTCCGGGAGGAATTCACCCCTCCACTTT
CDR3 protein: CASKSPSGRNSPLHF

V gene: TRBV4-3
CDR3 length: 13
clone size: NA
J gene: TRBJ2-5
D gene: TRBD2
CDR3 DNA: TGCGCCAGCAGCCAAGTTAGCGGGGAATCCCAGTACTTC
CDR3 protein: CASSQVSGESQYF

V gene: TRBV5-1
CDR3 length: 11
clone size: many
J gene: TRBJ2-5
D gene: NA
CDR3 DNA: TGCGCCAGCAGCTCCCAAGAGACCCAGTACTTC
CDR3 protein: CASSSQETQYF

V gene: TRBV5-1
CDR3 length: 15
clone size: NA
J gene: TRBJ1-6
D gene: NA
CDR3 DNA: TGCGCCAGCAGCTTGACTCAGGGGAATAATTCACCCCTCCACTTT
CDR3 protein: CASSLTQGNNSPLHF

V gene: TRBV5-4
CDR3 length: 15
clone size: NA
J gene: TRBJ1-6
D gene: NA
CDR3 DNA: TGTGCCAGCAGCTTGAAGGGGAGTCCTAATTCACCCCTCCACTTT
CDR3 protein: CASSLKGSPNSPLHF

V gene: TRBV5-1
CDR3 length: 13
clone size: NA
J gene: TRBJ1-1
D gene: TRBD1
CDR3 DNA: TGCGCCAGCAACCCAACAGGGGACACTGAAGCTTTCTTT
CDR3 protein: CASNPTGDTEAFF

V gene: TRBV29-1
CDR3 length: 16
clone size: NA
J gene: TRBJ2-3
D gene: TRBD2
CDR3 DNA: TGCAGCGTTGAAACAGCGGGGGGGCAGTTAGCAGATACGCAGTATTTT
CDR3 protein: CSVETAGGQLADTQYF

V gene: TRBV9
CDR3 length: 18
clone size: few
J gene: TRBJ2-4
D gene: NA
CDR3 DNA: TGTGCCAGCAGCGTAGGATTTAGTGGGCCCCTGAGGGAAAACATTCAGTACTTC
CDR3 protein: CASSVGFSGPLRENIQYF

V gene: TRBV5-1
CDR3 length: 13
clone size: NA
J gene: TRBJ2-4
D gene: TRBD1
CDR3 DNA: TGCGCCAGCAGCTTCGGACAGGGAAACATTCAGTACTTC
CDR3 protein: CASSFGQGNIQYF

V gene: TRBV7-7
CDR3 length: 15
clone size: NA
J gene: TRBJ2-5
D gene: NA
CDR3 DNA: TGTGCTAGCAGCTGGCGGACTGGACCTGAAGAGACCCAGTACTTC
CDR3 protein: CASSWRTGPEETQYF

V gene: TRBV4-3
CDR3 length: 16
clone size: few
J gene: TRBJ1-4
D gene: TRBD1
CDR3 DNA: TGCGCCAGCAGCCAAGGCCCCGGACAGGGAGATGAAAAACTGTTTTTT
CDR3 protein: CASSQGPGQGDEKLFF

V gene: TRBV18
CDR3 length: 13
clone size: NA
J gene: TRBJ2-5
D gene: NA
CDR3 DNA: TGTGCCAGCTCACCACCAGGTTTAGAGACCCAGTACTTC
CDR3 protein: CASSPPGLETQYF

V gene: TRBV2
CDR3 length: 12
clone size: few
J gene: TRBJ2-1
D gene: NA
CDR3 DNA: TGTGGCACGAGACAGTCCTACAATGAGCAGTTCTTC
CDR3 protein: CGTRQSYNEQFF

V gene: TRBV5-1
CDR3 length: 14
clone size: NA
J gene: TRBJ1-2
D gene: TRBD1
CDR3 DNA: TGCGCCAGCAGCTTGCAGCAGGGGGAGGATGGCTACACCTTC
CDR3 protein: CASSLQQGEDGYTF

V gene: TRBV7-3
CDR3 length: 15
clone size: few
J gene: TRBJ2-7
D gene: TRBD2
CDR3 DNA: TGTGCCAGCAGCTTAATTGGTAGCGGGGGCCACGAGCAGTACTTC
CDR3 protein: CASSLIGSGGHEQYF

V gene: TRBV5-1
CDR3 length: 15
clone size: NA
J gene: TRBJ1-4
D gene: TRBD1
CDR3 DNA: TGCGCCAGCAGCCATGGACAGGGCGGTAATGAAAAACTGTTTTTT
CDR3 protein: CASSHGQGGNEKLFF

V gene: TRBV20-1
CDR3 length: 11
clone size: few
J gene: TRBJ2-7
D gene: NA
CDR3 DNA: TGCAGTGCGATCACGGTCGTCGAGCAGTACTTC
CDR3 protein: CSAITVVEQYF

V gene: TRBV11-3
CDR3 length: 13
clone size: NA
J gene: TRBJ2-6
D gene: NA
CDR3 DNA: TGTGCCAGCAGCTTCGGGATCTCGGACGTCCTGACTTTC
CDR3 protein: CASSFGISDVLTF

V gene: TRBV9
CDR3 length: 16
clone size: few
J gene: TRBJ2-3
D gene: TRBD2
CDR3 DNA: TGTGCCAGCAGCGTAAGCGGGGGGTTGTATGGGGATACGCAGTATTTT
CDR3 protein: CASSVSGGLYGDTQYF

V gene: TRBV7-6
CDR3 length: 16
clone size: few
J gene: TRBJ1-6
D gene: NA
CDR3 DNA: TGTGCCAGCAGCTTAGCACCCGAGGGGAATAATTCACCCCTCCACTTT
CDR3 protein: CASSLAPEGNNSPLHF

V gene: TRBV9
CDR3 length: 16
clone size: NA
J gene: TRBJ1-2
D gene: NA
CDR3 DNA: TGTGCCAGCAGCGTAGCTATATCGGGGGGAGACTATGGCTACACCTTC
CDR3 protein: CASSVAISGGDYGYTF

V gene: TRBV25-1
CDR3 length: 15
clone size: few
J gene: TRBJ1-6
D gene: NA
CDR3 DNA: TGTGCCAGCAGCGCAAACGACGACTATAATTCACCCCTCCACTTT
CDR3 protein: CASSANDDYNSPLHF

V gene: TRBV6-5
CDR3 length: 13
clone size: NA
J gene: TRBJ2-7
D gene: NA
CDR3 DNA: TGTGCCAGCAGTCGTACAGCCGCCTACGAGCAGTACTTC
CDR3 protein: CASSRTAAYEQYF

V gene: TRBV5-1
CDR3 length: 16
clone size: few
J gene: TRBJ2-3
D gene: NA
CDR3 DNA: TGCGCCAGCAGCTTGGCGACAAGCGGTGGCACAGATACGCAGTATTTT
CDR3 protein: CASSLATSGGTDTQYF

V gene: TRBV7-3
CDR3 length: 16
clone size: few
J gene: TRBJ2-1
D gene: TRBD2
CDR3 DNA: TGTGCCAGCAGCCCCGCGACTAGCGGGGGGGCAAATGAGCAGTTCTTC
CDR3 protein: CASSPATSGGANEQFF

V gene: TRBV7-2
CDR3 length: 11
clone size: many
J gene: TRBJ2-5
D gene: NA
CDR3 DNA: TGTGCCAGCAGCTCCCAAGAGACCCAGTACTTC
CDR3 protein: CASSSQETQYF

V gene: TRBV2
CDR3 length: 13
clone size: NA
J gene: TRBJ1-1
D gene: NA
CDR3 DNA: TGTGCCAGATGCGACGGGGAGCTCGCTGAAGCTTTCTTT
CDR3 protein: CARCDGELAEAFF

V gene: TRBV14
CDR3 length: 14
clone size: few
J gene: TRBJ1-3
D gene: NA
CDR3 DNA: TGTGCCAGCAGCCAAGACAGCTCTGGAAACACCATATATTTT
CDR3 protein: CASSQDSSGNTIYF

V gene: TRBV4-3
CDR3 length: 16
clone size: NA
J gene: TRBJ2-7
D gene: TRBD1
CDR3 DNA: TGCGCCAGCAGCCAGGGGACAGGGGCGATTTCCTACGAGCAGTACTTC
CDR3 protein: CASSQGTGAISYEQYF

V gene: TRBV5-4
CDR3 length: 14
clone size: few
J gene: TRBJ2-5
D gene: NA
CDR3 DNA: TGTGCCAGCAGCGGGGGGTCGATCCAAGAGACCCAGTACTTC
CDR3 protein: CASSGGSIQETQYF

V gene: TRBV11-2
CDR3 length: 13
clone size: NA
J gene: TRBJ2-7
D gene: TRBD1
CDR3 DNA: TGTGCCAGCAAGGACAGGGTTGCAGCCGAGCAGTACTTC
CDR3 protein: CASKDRVAAEQYF

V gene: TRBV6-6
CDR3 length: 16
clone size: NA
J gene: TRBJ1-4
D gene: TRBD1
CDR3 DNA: TGTGCCAGCAGTTACTCGGGACAGGGGGAAGCTGAAAAACTGTTTTTT
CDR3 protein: CASSYSGQGEAEKLFF

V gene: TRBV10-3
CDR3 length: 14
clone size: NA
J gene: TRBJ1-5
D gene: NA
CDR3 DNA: TGTGCCATCAGTGCTGGGTATAGCAATCAGCCCCAGCATTTT
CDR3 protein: CAISAGYSNQPQHF

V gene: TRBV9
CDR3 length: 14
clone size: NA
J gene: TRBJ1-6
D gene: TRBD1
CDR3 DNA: TGTGCCAGCAGCGTAAAACAGGGGGGTTCACCCCTCCACTTT
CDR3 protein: CASSVKQGGSPLHF

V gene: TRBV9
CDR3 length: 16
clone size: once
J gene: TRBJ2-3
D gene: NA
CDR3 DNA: TGTGCCAGCAGCGTGGCCACGGGTCCTAGCACAGATACGCAGTATTTT
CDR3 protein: CASSVATGPSTDTQYF

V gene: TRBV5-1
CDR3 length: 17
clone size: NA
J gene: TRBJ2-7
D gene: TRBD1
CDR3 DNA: TGCGCCAGCAGCTTGCGATCGTCGGGACAGGATAACTACGAGCAGTACTTC
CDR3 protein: CASSLRSSGQDNYEQYF

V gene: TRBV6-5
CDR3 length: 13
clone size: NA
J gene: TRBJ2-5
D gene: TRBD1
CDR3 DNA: TGTGCCAGCAGTTGGGACAGGGTTGAGACCCAGTACTTC
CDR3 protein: CASSWDRVETQYF

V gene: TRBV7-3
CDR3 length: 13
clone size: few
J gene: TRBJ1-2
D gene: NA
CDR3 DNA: TGTGCCAGCAGCCCCTGGTCCGACTATGGCTACACCTTC
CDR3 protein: CASSPWSDYGYTF

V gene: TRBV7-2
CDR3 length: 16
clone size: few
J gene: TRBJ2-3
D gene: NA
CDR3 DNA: TGTGCCAGCAGCCTAATGGGATCTGTAGCCACAGATACGCAGTATTTT
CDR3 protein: CASSLMGSVATDTQYF

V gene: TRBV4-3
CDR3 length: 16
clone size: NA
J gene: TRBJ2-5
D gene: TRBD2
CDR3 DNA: TGCGCCAGCAGCCAAGAGACCGGGACTACTCCCGTTCAGAAGTACTTC
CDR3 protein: CASSQETGTTPVQKYF

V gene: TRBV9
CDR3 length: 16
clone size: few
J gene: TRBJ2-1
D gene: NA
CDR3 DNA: TGTGCCAGCAGCGTAGCAGGGCCCCCCAATTACAATGAGCAGTTCTTC
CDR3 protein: CASSVAGPPNYNEQFF